The 15 T cell receptor beta chains below come from one sample, sequenced in a study of blood T cell repertoires in COVID-19. Sequencing used immunoSEQ multiplex PCR; TCRdb keeps in-frame clones, though not all of them. The sample shows about 360,000 clones, 70% to 90% of them seen only once. What was sequenced was PBMCs or T cells enriched from blood (not recorded which). These receptors were taken from a man aged 25-45 years who had recovered from COVID-19.

The gene calls are TRBV27 and TRBJ1-4; 7 nucleotides line up with TRBD1. There are 15 residues in the CDR3. V was pared by 6 bases and J by 8 bases, with 12 bases of the junction left unmatched. Germline CDR1 MNHEY, CDR2 SMNVEV (reference sequence). The CDR3, as DNA: TGTGCCAGCAGAATTATGGAGGGGGCTCGGGAAAAACTGTTTTTT. Its protein is CASRIMEGAREKLFF.

V is TRBV3-1 (or the pseudogene TRBV3-2) and J is TRBJ1-2, with a weak D call TRBD1 (6 bases). Germline-derived CDR1 and CDR2 are LGHDT and YNNKEL (reference sequence). This CDR3 has 14 residues. Deletions cut 3 bases from V and 2 bases from J, with 10 bases between. The CDR3 nucleotides read TGTGCCAGCAGCCAGCTACAGGGAAACTATGGCTACACCTTC. Residues: CASSQLQGNYGYTF.

The chain links TRBV29-1 to TRBJ1-1; D is undetermined. V lost 7 bases to trimming and J lost 8 bases, with 8 bases between them. From germline, CDR1 is SQVTM and CDR2 ANQGSEA. The CDR3 spans 9 residues. The DNA for the CDR3 is TGCAGCGACCTACCAGAAGCTTTCTTT. It codes for CSDLPEAFF.

The V call is TRBV5-1, the J call TRBJ2-5, with D possibly TRBD1 on 7 matching bases. The CDR3 extends over 14 amino acids. V was shortened by 0 bases and J by 5 bases, with 11 bases between the two germline ends. CDR1 and CDR2 from the germline V gene are SGHRS and YFSETQ. DNA for the CDR3: TGCGCCAGCAGCTTGGACAGGGGAGGCGAGACCCAGTACTTC. Encoded protein: CASSLDRGGETQYF.

This chain connects TRBV18 to TRBJ1-6, with 12 nucleotides matching TRBD1. CDR1 is KGHSH, CDR2 LQKENI, per germline. CDR3 length: 15 residues. V shed 4 bases, J shed 10 bases, and the junction held 5 bases outside the gene matches. CDR3 region: CASSRDRGPGSPLHF. The CDR3 DNA reads TGTGCCAGCTCACGGGACAGGGGGCCGGGGTCACCCCTCCACTTT.

The rearrangement uses TRBV7-9 and TRBJ2-1, with TRBD1 matching 12 bases. Germline V gene lookup returns CDR1 SEHNR and CDR2 FQNEAQ (reference sequence). Trimming took 2 bases from V and 7 from J; bases not matched to a gene: 6. This CDR3 contains 16 residues. The CDR3 here is CASSLPGTGGQNEQFF. The CDR3 DNA reads TGTGCCAGCAGCTTACCCGGGACAGGGGGCCAAAATGAGCAGTTCTTC. The full variable domain, rest sourced from reference TRBV7-9 and TRBJ2-1, is DTGVSQNPRHKITKRGQNVTFRCDPISEHNRLYWYRQTLGQGPEFLTYFQNEAQLEKSRLLSDRFSAERPKGSFSTLEIQRTEQGDSAMYLCASSLPGTGGQNEQFFGPGTRLTVL.

The J gene is TRBJ1-2, the V gene TRBV11-2; D is unclear. Germline CDR1 is SGHAT and CDR2 is FQNNGV. Trimming removed 4 bases at V and 7 bases at J, with 10 bases between. The CDR3 has 12 amino acids. The CDR3 nucleotides are TGTGCCAGCAGCTCCCTGGGGAGTGGCTACACCTTC. This sequence encodes CASSSLGSGYTF. The variable domain in full, completed from reference TRBV11-2 and TRBJ1-2, reads EAGVAQSPRYKIIEKRQSVAFWCNPISGHATLYWYQQILGQGPKLLIQFQNNGVVDDSQLPKDRFSAERLKGVDSTLKIQPAKLEDSAVYLCASSSLGSGYTFGSGTRLTVV.

This clone has only one observation. This chain links TRBV19 with TRBJ2-7; perhaps TRBD1 as D (6 bases). Looked up from germline, CDR1 is LNHDA and CDR2 is SQIVND (reference sequence). The V and J ends lost 3 bases and 0 bases respectively, with 12 bases between them. This CDR3 region has 15 residues. CDR3 coding DNA: TGTGCCAGTAGTATCGACAGGTTGAGCTCCTACGAGCAGTACTTC. This translates into CASSIDRLSSYEQYF.

The rearrangement uses TRBV19 and TRBJ1-5; D ambiguous. V was shortened by 7 bases and J by 0 bases, with 13 bases between the two germline ends. The CDR3 is made up of 15 amino acids. From germline, CDR1 is LNHDA and CDR2 SQIVND (reference sequence). The CDR3 sequence: CASNVENYSNQPQHF. The CDR3 DNA reads as TGTGCCAGTAATGTGGAGAACTATAGCAATCAGCCCCAGCATTTT.

The chain recombines TRBV4-1 with TRBJ2-5, with D maybe TRBD1 (6 bases). Germline V gene sequence: CDR1 MGHRA, CDR2 YSYEKL. V lost 4 bases and J lost 1, with 19 bases in between. This CDR3 is built from 17 residues. The CDR3 DNA follows: TGCGCCAGCAGCCCTCATTCGACAGGTTCTGTCCAAGAGACCCAGTACTTC. As protein: CASSPHSTGSVQETQYF.

CDR3 protein: CASSISYSNQPQHF. The CDR3 nucleotides read TGTGCCAGTAGTATTAGTTATAGCAATCAGCCCCAGCATTTT. The chain combines TRBV19 with TRBJ1-5; D is uncertain. The germline V gene encodes CDR1 LNHDA and CDR2 SQIVND (reference sequence). The V and J ends lost 3 bases and 0 bases respectively, with 6 bases between them. CDR3 size: 14 residues.

CDR3 protein: CASGWGQAYEQYF. CDR3 DNA sequence: TGTGCTAGTGGTTGGGGACAGGCCTACGAGCAGTACTTC. The V and J genes are TRBV12-5 and TRBJ2-7, with 8 nucleotides matching TRBD1. The CDR3 is made up of 13 amino acids. Germline V gives CDR1 LGHNT, CDR2 FRNRAP. V dropped 4 bases and J dropped 2; count of bases not matched to a gene: 1.

This clone was recorded only once. The chain joins TRBV2 to TRBJ1-2, with D hard to call. CDR1 is SNHLY and CDR2 is FYNNEI in the germline V gene. The V and J ends lost 3 bases and 0 bases respectively, with 17 bases between them. The CDR3 consists of 17 residues. CDR3 sequence reads: CASSEESSVLSNYGYTF. CDR3 in DNA: TGTGCCAGCAGTGAGGAATCCAGCGTATTGTCTAACTATGGCTACACCTTC.

This chain links TRBV9 with TRBJ1-4; D is perhaps TRBD1 (6 bases). CDR1 and CDR2 (germline): SGDLS, YYNGEE. Trimming pared 4 bases from V and 10 bases from J, leaving 17 bases between. CDR3 length equals 14 residues. The CDR3 reads CASSKTGTPLKLFF. DNA of the CDR3: TGTGCCAGCAGCAAAACAGGGACACCATTAAAACTGTTTTTT.

The chain joins TRBV2 to TRBJ1-1; D possibly corresponds to TRBD1 (5 bases). The CDR3 covers 13 residues. V shed 4 bases and J shed 3 bases, with 9 bases lying between them. Germline values: CDR1 SNHLY, CDR2 FYNNEI. The CDR3 DNA reads TGTGCCAGCAGTGTTGGGGGGGACACTGAAGCTTTCTTT. Its protein is CASSVGGDTEAFF.